This is a list of T cell receptor beta chains from one sample in a study of beta chain features in type 1 diabetes. Sequencing used immunoSEQ multiplex PCR; TCRdb keeps in-frame clones, though not all of them. This sample has approximately 40,000 clones, with roughly 50% found just once. Sequenced sample: stem cell memory CD4+ T cells from blood. The receptors shown here come from a woman in her 30s in good health. Both conserved end residues are part of each CDR3. D genes are given only for firm matches. The size field is filled for only some rows; it gives once, few, many or a size class.

abundance: few; d_gene: TRBD2; j_gene: TRBJ2-1; v_gene: TRBV28; CDR3nt: TGTGCCAGCAGTGAAGCGGGAGGGCCAGATAATGAGCAGTTCTTC; CDR3aa: CASSEAGGPDNEQFF
abundance: -; d_gene: -; j_gene: TRBJ2-3; v_gene: TRBV5-8; CDR3nt: TGTGCCAGCAGCCCGACTGGCACAGATACGCAGTATTTT; CDR3aa: CASSPTGTDTQYF
abundance: few; d_gene: -; j_gene: TRBJ2-1; v_gene: TRBV7-2; CDR3nt: TGTGCCAGCAGCTCCCTAGCGTTCTCCTACAATGAGCAGTTCTTC; CDR3aa: CASSSLAFSYNEQFF
abundance: -; d_gene: -; j_gene: TRBJ2-7; v_gene: TRBV7-7; CDR3nt: TGTGCTAGCAGCTTACCAGTCTCCTACGAGCAGTACTTC; CDR3aa: CASSLPVSYEQYF
abundance: -; d_gene: -; j_gene: TRBJ2-1; v_gene: TRBV29-1; CDR3nt: TGCAGCGTGACTTACAGGGAGAGCTCCTACAATGAGCAGTTCTTC; CDR3aa: CSVTYRESSYNEQFF
abundance: once; d_gene: TRBD1; j_gene: TRBJ1-1; v_gene: TRBV10-3; CDR3nt: TGTGCCATCAGCCTCGAACAGGGGGCGGAAGCTTTCTTT; CDR3aa: CAISLEQGAEAFF
abundance: -; d_gene: -; j_gene: TRBJ1-5; v_gene: TRBV2; CDR3nt: TGTGCCAGCAGTGAAATTTGGGGAGGCAATCAGCCCCAGCATTTT; CDR3aa: CASSEIWGGNQPQHF
abundance: few; d_gene: -; j_gene: TRBJ1-3; v_gene: TRBV25-1; CDR3nt: TGTGCCAGCAGTATACACTCTGGAAACACCATATATTTT; CDR3aa: CASSIHSGNTIYF
abundance: few; d_gene: -; j_gene: TRBJ2-4; v_gene: TRBV30; CDR3nt: TGTGCCTGGAGTGTCGTTGGACTGAAGCTAGCCAAAAACATTCAGTACTTC; CDR3aa: CAWSVVGLKLAKNIQYF
abundance: -; d_gene: -; j_gene: TRBJ1-3; v_gene: TRBV7-2; CDR3nt: TGTGCCAGCAGCATTCAGGGGTCCTTGCAAGGAAACACCATATATTTT; CDR3aa: CASSIQGSLQGNTIYF
abundance: -; d_gene: TRBD1; j_gene: TRBJ2-5; v_gene: TRBV6-6; CDR3nt: TGTGCCAGCAGTTATTCAGGGGGCGAAGAGACCCAGTACTTC; CDR3aa: CASSYSGGEETQYF
abundance: few; d_gene: -; j_gene: TRBJ2-3; v_gene: TRBV6-1; CDR3nt: TGTGCCAGCAGTGAGGTAGCGGTTAGCACAGATACGCAGTATTTT; CDR3aa: CASSEVAVSTDTQYF
abundance: -; d_gene: -; j_gene: TRBJ1-6; v_gene: TRBV7-2; CDR3nt: TGTGCCAGCAGCTCACAAAGGGGGTTTAAGCCCCTCCACTTT; CDR3aa: CASSSQRGFKPLHF
abundance: -; d_gene: TRBD1; j_gene: TRBJ2-7; v_gene: TRBV27; CDR3nt: TGTGCCAGCAGTTTACCGGGACAGGGAGTTTACGAGCAGTACTTC; CDR3aa: CASSLPGQGVYEQYF
abundance: few; d_gene: -; j_gene: TRBJ2-7; v_gene: TRBV18; CDR3nt: TGTGCCAGCTCCTATGACCAGACGGGGGAGCAGTACTTC; CDR3aa: CASSYDQTGEQYF
abundance: -; d_gene: TRBD2; j_gene: TRBJ2-1; v_gene: TRBV18; CDR3nt: TGTGCCAGCTCACCGGCGGGGCGGGGGTACAATGAGCAGTTCTTC; CDR3aa: CASSPAGRGYNEQFF
abundance: few; d_gene: TRBD1; j_gene: TRBJ2-3; v_gene: TRBV28; CDR3nt: TGTGCCAGCAGTCTCCCGCCCCATTCAGGGGGCGCGAATACGCAGTATTTT; CDR3aa: CASSLPPHSGGANTQYF
abundance: -; d_gene: -; j_gene: TRBJ1-5; v_gene: TRBV18; CDR3nt: TGTGCCAGCTCACCATCGGGAGTCAATCAGCCCCAGCATTTT; CDR3aa: CASSPSGVNQPQHF
abundance: -; d_gene: -; j_gene: TRBJ2-7; v_gene: TRBV25-1; CDR3nt: TGTGCCAGTACCTCCCAGGGTAACGAGCAGTACTTC; CDR3aa: CASTSQGNEQYF
abundance: -; d_gene: TRBD1; j_gene: TRBJ2-5; v_gene: TRBV4-2; CDR3nt: TGTGCCAGCAGCCCTGGACAGGGGAGGGTGATAGAGACCCAGTACTTC; CDR3aa: CASSPGQGRVIETQYF
abundance: -; d_gene: -; j_gene: TRBJ2-1; v_gene: TRBV7-8; CDR3nt: TGTGCCAGCAGCGCGGCGGGACAGTCCAATGAGCAGTTCTTC; CDR3aa: CASSAAGQSNEQFF
abundance: few; d_gene: TRBD2; j_gene: TRBJ2-5; v_gene: TRBV9; CDR3nt: TGTGCCAGCAGCGCCGCGGGAGGAGAGACCCAGTACTTC; CDR3aa: CASSAAGGETQYF
abundance: -; d_gene: -; j_gene: TRBJ1-5; v_gene: TRBV27; CDR3nt: TGTGCCAGCAGTTTACAGGGATACAATCAGCCCCAGCATTTT; CDR3aa: CASSLQGYNQPQHF
abundance: few; d_gene: -; j_gene: TRBJ2-4; v_gene: TRBV5-4; CDR3nt: TGTGCCAGCAGCTTGATAACAGGGCTAGCCAAAAACATTCAGTACTTC; CDR3aa: CASSLITGLAKNIQYF
abundance: few; d_gene: TRBD2; j_gene: TRBJ2-1; v_gene: TRBV7-3; CDR3nt: TGTGCCAGCAGCCCATTGACTAGCGGGAGTTTCGATGAGCAGTTCTTC; CDR3aa: CASSPLTSGSFDEQFF
abundance: few; d_gene: TRBD1; j_gene: TRBJ2-1; v_gene: TRBV5-1; CDR3nt: TGCGCCAGCAGCTTGAGGACAGGGGTTGAGCAGTTCTTC; CDR3aa: CASSLRTGVEQFF
abundance: -; d_gene: TRBD1; j_gene: TRBJ1-1; v_gene: TRBV29-1; CDR3nt: TGCAGCGCTTGGGACAGGCTGAACACTGAAGCTTTCTTT; CDR3aa: CSAWDRLNTEAFF
abundance: few; d_gene: -; j_gene: TRBJ2-1; v_gene: TRBV7-2; CDR3nt: TGTGCCAGCAGCCCGAGACTTTCCCAGAATGAGCAGTTCTTC; CDR3aa: CASSPRLSQNEQFF
abundance: -; d_gene: -; j_gene: TRBJ1-4; v_gene: TRBV5-1; CDR3nt: TGCGCCAGCAGCAGCCCGGAACAGGGCGGTGAAAAACTGTTTTTT; CDR3aa: CASSSPEQGGEKLFF
abundance: -; d_gene: TRBD2; j_gene: TRBJ2-1; v_gene: TRBV7-9; CDR3nt: TGTGCCAGCAGCTTACTAGCGGGGGGGACCTACAATGAGCAGTTCTTC; CDR3aa: CASSLLAGGTYNEQFF
abundance: -; d_gene: TRBD2; j_gene: TRBJ2-3; v_gene: TRBV4-3; CDR3nt: TGCGCCAGCAGCCAAGTAGGACTAGCCGCTAGCACAGATACGCAGTATTTT; CDR3aa: CASSQVGLAASTDTQYF
abundance: -; d_gene: -; j_gene: TRBJ2-7; v_gene: TRBV7-3; CDR3nt: TGTGCCAGCAGCTTAAACGGGGAAACGTACGAGCAGTACTTC; CDR3aa: CASSLNGETYEQYF
abundance: -; d_gene: TRBD2; j_gene: TRBJ2-7; v_gene: TRBV15; CDR3nt: TGTGCCACCAGGAGAGAAGCGGGAGGGTGGAACGAGCAGTACTTC; CDR3aa: CATRREAGGWNEQYF
abundance: few; d_gene: TRBD1; j_gene: TRBJ2-4; v_gene: TRBV15; CDR3nt: TGTGCCACCAGCAGAGACCGACAGGGTCGCTACAAAAACATTCAGTACTTC; CDR3aa: CATSRDRQGRYKNIQYF
abundance: once; d_gene: TRBD1; j_gene: TRBJ2-7; v_gene: TRBV5-1; CDR3nt: TGCGCCAGCAGCTTGGGGACAGGGATTGCGTACGAGCAGTACTTC; CDR3aa: CASSLGTGIAYEQYF
abundance: -; d_gene: -; j_gene: TRBJ2-3; v_gene: TRBV4-2; CDR3nt: TGTGCCAGCAGCCAAGGGACACCCAGCACAGATACGCAGTATTTT; CDR3aa: CASSQGTPSTDTQYF
abundance: -; d_gene: -; j_gene: TRBJ1-2; v_gene: TRBV18; CDR3nt: TGTGCCAGCTCACCTCAACCCGGGTCCAGCACATCCGTCGCTTATGGCTACACCTTC; CDR3aa: CASSPQPGSSTSVAYGYTF
abundance: -; d_gene: TRBD1; j_gene: TRBJ2-3; v_gene: TRBV5-8; CDR3nt: TGTGCCAGCAGTTTCCCCGGGACAGGGAGCACAGATACGCAGTATTTT; CDR3aa: CASSFPGTGSTDTQYF
abundance: once; d_gene: -; j_gene: TRBJ2-5; v_gene: TRBV7-3; CDR3nt: TGTGCCAGCAGCTTAACGTCGGGACAAGCGGAGACCCAGTACTTC; CDR3aa: CASSLTSGQAETQYF
abundance: -; d_gene: -; j_gene: TRBJ2-3; v_gene: TRBV7-9; CDR3nt: TGTGCCAGCAGCAAAGCTCAGGTAGTTGCAGATACGCAGTATTTT; CDR3aa: CASSKAQVVADTQYF
abundance: -; d_gene: TRBD2; j_gene: TRBJ2-7; v_gene: TRBV14; CDR3nt: TGTGCCAGCAGCCAAGATTCCCCAGCGGGAGGCTCCCACTCCTACGAGCAGTACTTC; CDR3aa: CASSQDSPAGGSHSYEQYF
abundance: -; d_gene: TRBD1; j_gene: TRBJ1-4; v_gene: TRBV7-9; CDR3nt: TGTGCCAGCAGCTTTTCGACAGGGCAGGGAGATGAAAAACTGTTTTTT; CDR3aa: CASSFSTGQGDEKLFF
abundance: -; d_gene: -; j_gene: TRBJ2-7; v_gene: TRBV6-1; CDR3nt: TGTGCCAGCAAGGGTTCGGGGTTTCACGAGCAGTACTTC; CDR3aa: CASKGSGFHEQYF
abundance: -; d_gene: -; j_gene: TRBJ2-7; v_gene: TRBV7-8; CDR3nt: TGTGCCAGCAGCCACCGCAGGGGTTATTACGAGCAGTACTTC; CDR3aa: CASSHRRGYYEQYF
abundance: -; d_gene: TRBD1; j_gene: TRBJ2-7; v_gene: TRBV2; CDR3nt: TGTGCCAGCAGTGATGGGACAGGGGGCGTCTACGAGCAGTACTTC; CDR3aa: CASSDGTGGVYEQYF
abundance: -; d_gene: -; j_gene: TRBJ2-1; v_gene: TRBV10-3; CDR3nt: TGTGCCATCAGTGGACAGCACAATGAGCAGTTCTTC; CDR3aa: CAISGQHNEQFF
abundance: -; d_gene: -; j_gene: TRBJ2-7; v_gene: TRBV19; CDR3nt: TGTGCCAGTAATAGGGGTGACTCCTACGAGCAGTACTTC; CDR3aa: CASNRGDSYEQYF
abundance: once; d_gene: -; j_gene: TRBJ2-7; v_gene: TRBV7-2; CDR3nt: TGTGCCAGCAGCTTAGATCGGCGGGGCACCTACGAGCAGTACTTC; CDR3aa: CASSLDRRGTYEQYF
abundance: medium-sized; d_gene: -; j_gene: TRBJ2-5; v_gene: TRBV29-1; CDR3nt: TGCAGCGTTACTCGGACACTGCCAGAAGAGACCCAGTACTTC; CDR3aa: CSVTRTLPEETQYF
abundance: few; d_gene: -; j_gene: TRBJ2-5; v_gene: TRBV6-6; CDR3nt: TGTGCCAGCAGTTACGGGCAGCAAGAGACCCAGTACTTC; CDR3aa: CASSYGQQETQYF
abundance: few; d_gene: TRBD1; j_gene: TRBJ2-6; v_gene: TRBV19; CDR3nt: TGTGCCAGTAGTATCGGGACAGTGGACTCTGGGGCCAACGTCCTGACTTTC; CDR3aa: CASSIGTVDSGANVLTF
abundance: -; d_gene: TRBD1; j_gene: TRBJ1-1; v_gene: TRBV28; CDR3nt: TGTGCCAGCAGTTCGGGACAGGGGAGGACTGAAGCTTTCTTT; CDR3aa: CASSSGQGRTEAFF
abundance: few; d_gene: -; j_gene: TRBJ2-7; v_gene: TRBV7-2; CDR3nt: TGTGCCAGCAGCTTAAATAGCCCCGCCACCTACGAGCAGTACTTC; CDR3aa: CASSLNSPATYEQYF
abundance: -; d_gene: -; j_gene: TRBJ2-2; v_gene: TRBV18; CDR3nt: TGTGCCAGCTCACCACCTAATACAGGGAACACCGGGGAGCTGTTTTTT; CDR3aa: CASSPPNTGNTGELFF
abundance: -; d_gene: TRBD1; j_gene: TRBJ2-6; v_gene: TRBV27; CDR3nt: TGTGCCAGCAGTAAGGGACAGGGGGCTGGTGGGGCCAACGTCCTGACTTTC; CDR3aa: CASSKGQGAGGANVLTF
abundance: -; d_gene: -; j_gene: TRBJ1-2; v_gene: TRBV7-9; CDR3nt: TGTGCCAGCAGCTTAGAGGGGTATGGCTACACCTTC; CDR3aa: CASSLEGYGYTF
abundance: -; d_gene: -; j_gene: TRBJ1-5; v_gene: TRBV5-5; CDR3nt: TGTGCCAGCAGCTTGGCAGGGGATAGCAATCAGCCCCAGCATTTT; CDR3aa: CASSLAGDSNQPQHF